The 31 T cell receptor beta chains below come from one sample, sequenced in a study of sequential checkpoint blockade in melanoma (dated by TCRdb to 2018 to 2020). Library creation used the immunoSEQ multiplex PCR assay. Entries here come from immuneACCESS through TCRdb and include only in-frame sequences with V and J called. Some clones fail to appear in such tables; in the studies checked, an unresolved V gene covers under half of the shortfall, and the cause of the remainder is unknown. The sample includes around 30,000 clones, with less than 85% observed a single time. The ten top clones hold 15% to 20% of the sample. The treatment or condition label on this specimen signifies: randomized to nivolumab then ipilimumab (arm A) or the reverse (arm B). The sequencing used CD8+ T cells sorted from blood (inferred from file names), collected from a patient given nivolumab and ipilimumab in sequence. These receptors were obtained from a human donor with melanoma.

V gene TRBV11-2 combines with J gene TRBJ2-7; 12 bases map to TRBD1. The CDR3 is 16 amino acids. CDR1 and CDR2 (germline): SGHAT, FQNNGV. The trim removed 6 bases at V and 3 bases at J, leaving 9 bases unmatched. The CDR3 reads CASSPGTGGERYEQYF. The CDR3 DNA reads TGTGCCAGCAGTCCAGGGACAGGGGGCGAACGCTACGAGCAGTACTTC.

V gene TRBV30 combines with J gene TRBJ2-7; 7 nucleotides align to TRBD2. Germline lookup yields CDR1 GTSNPN and CDR2 SVGIG (reference sequence). The CDR3 is 13 residues long. The V gene end was trimmed by 1 base and the J gene end by 4 bases; junction bases not matched to a gene: 4. The CDR3 DNA sequence: TGTGCCTGGAGTGGGGGAGGGTTATACGAGCAGTACTTC. Its translation: CAWSGGGLYEQYF.

The chain carries TRBV6-5 and TRBJ1-2; TRBD1 is a possible D gene (6 bases). The CDR3 loop spans 12 amino acids. The V end lost 4 bases, the J end lost 8 bases, and 11 bases lay between the germline ends. Germline V gene sequence: CDR1 MNHEY, CDR2 SVGAGI. CDR3 residues: CASSSRQVGYTF. The CDR3 coding sequence is TGTGCCAGCAGTTCCCGACAGGTCGGCTACACCTTC.

The chain recombines TRBV9 with TRBJ1-2; 7 nucleotides align to TRBD1. J gave up 4 bases and V 4 bases, and 4 bases lay outside the gene matches. This CDR3 has 13 amino acids. Looked up from germline, CDR1 is SGDLS and CDR2 is YYNGEE. The chain's CDR3 is CASSPGTAYGYTF. The CDR3 nucleotides are TGTGCCAGCAGCCCAGGGACAGCCTATGGCTACACCTTC. Full variable domain (missing parts from reference TRBV9 and TRBJ1-2): DSGVTQTPKHLITATGQRVTLRCSPRSGDLSVYWYQQSLDQGLQFLIQYYNGEERAKGNILERFSAQQFPDLHSELNLSSLELGDSALYFCASSPGTAYGYTFGSGTRLTVV.

The gene calls are TRBV2 and TRBJ1-5; tentatively, D is TRBD1 (6 bases). This CDR3 is built from 15 residues. Per the germline V gene, CDR1 is SNHLY and CDR2 is FYNNEI. Trimming took 2 bases from V and 5 from J, leaving 13 bases between them. The DNA for the CDR3 is TGTGCCAGCAGTGAACTCAGGGGAGGGCATCAGCCCCAGCATTTT. Amino acids: CASSELRGGHQPQHF. The variable domain in full, with the rest retrieved from reference TRBV2 and TRBJ1-5, is EPEVTQTPSHQVTQMGQEVILRCVPISNHLYFYWYRQILGQKVEFLVSFYNNEISEKSEIFDDQFSVERPDGSNFTLKIRSTKLEDSAMYFCASSELRGGHQPQHFGDGTRLSIL.

The CDR3 region is CASSLWTGRRQETQYF. The CDR3 DNA is TGTGCCAGCAGCTTATGGACAGGGCGAAGACAAGAGACCCAGTACTTC. The genes are TRBV5-5 and TRBJ2-5; 8 bases fit TRBD1. CDR1 is SGHKS, CDR2 YYEKEE, per germline (reference sequence). The CDR3 has 16 residues. V dropped 2 bases and J dropped 2; count of bases not matched to a gene: 8.

This chain links TRBV4-3 with TRBJ1-2; 8 nucleotides match TRBD1. The V segment lost 2 bases and the J segment 8 bases; nucleotides outside the gene matches: 13. CDR1 and CDR2 (germline): LGHNA, YSLEER. This CDR3 comprises 16 residues. CDR3 coding DNA: TGCGCCAGCAGCCAACTCCATTATACAACAGGGGGAGGCTACACCTTC. Its protein product is CASSQLHYTTGGGYTF.

The chain uses TRBV28 and TRBJ2-1; the D gene is possibly TRBD1 (6 bases). Germline CDR1 MDHEN, CDR2 SYDVKM. The CDR3 runs to 16 residues. V lost 4 bases, J lost 3 bases, and 16 bases lay in between. CDR3 amino acids: CASSSPRVGHYNEQFF. CDR3 DNA sequence: TGTGCCAGCAGTTCGCCCAGGGTGGGACACTACAATGAGCAGTTCTTC.

This clone was found a few times. This chain connects TRBV28 to TRBJ1-1; tentative D call: TRBD1 (5 bases). The germline V gene has CDR1 MDHEN and CDR2 SYDVKM. Deletions cut 6 bases from V and 1 base from J, with 21 bases between. The CDR3 extends over 17 amino acids. In DNA, the CDR3 is TGTGCCAGCAGCCGTCCCAGGGCTTCTCGCGGGAACACTGAAGCTTTCTTT. This codes for CASSRPRASRGNTEAFF.

This clone was seen just once. This chain connects TRBV5-6 to TRBJ2-2; TRBD1 is a possible D gene (6 bases). In germline, CDR1 is SGHDT, CDR2 YYEEEE. The length of the CDR3 is 15 residues. V was pared by 3 bases and J by 14 bases, with 23 bases between. In DNA, the CDR3 is TGTGCCAGCAGCTCACCGAAACAGGGCTCGCAGGGACTGTTTTTT. Protein: CASSSPKQGSQGLFF.

This clone was picked up one time. CDR3 in amino acids: CASSYSRQGDGYTF. For the CDR3, the DNA is TGCGCCAGCAGCTACTCGCGACAGGGAGATGGCTACACCTTC. The rearrangement links TRBV5-1 to TRBJ1-2; 7 positions agree with TRBD1. Per the germline V gene, CDR1 is SGHRS and CDR2 is YFSETQ. V lost 3 bases, J lost 6 bases, and 8 bases stayed unmatched. The length of the CDR3 is 14 residues.

This sequence joins TRBV4-1 and TRBJ1-4; the match to TRBD1 covers 12 bases. V lost 4 bases, J lost 4 bases, and 7 bases stayed unmatched. From germline, CDR1 is MGHRA and CDR2 YSYEKL. This CDR3 has 17 residues. CDR3: CASSRRDRGHINEKLFF. Written as DNA, the CDR3 is TGCGCCAGCAGCCGCCGGGACAGGGGGCATATTAATGAAAAACTGTTTTTT.

V usage is TRBV9 and J usage is TRBJ2-7; D possibly corresponds to TRBD2 (6 bases). Germline V gene lookup returns CDR1 SGDLS and CDR2 YYNGEE. Deletions cut 0 bases from V and 4 bases from J, with 11 bases between. The CDR3 has 14 residues. The chain's CDR3 is CASSVGGEEYEQYF. Here the CDR3 DNA reads TGTGCCAGCAGCGTAGGGGGGGAAGAATACGAGCAGTACTTC.

This clone came up once. The chain combines TRBV7-8 with TRBJ2-5; 7 bases are shared with TRBD1. The J call may be faulty, since TRBJ2-7 better matches the DNA end. Germline CDR1 is SGHVS and CDR2 is FQNEAQ. This CDR3 spans 16 amino acids. CDR3 loop: CASSLRQGRSSYEQYF. Here the CDR3 DNA reads TGTGCCAGCAGCCTACGACAGGGACGGAGCTCCTACGAGCAGTACTTC.

The gene calls are TRBV27 and TRBJ2-1; D gene uncertain. V was clipped by 2 bases and J by 0 bases, with 8 bases between them. Germline assignment: CDR1 MNHEY and CDR2 SMNVEV (reference sequence). There are 15 residues in the CDR3. In DNA, the CDR3 is TGTGCCAGCAGTTTAGCGAGTTTCTCCTACAATGAGCAGTTCTTC. Residues: CASSLASFSYNEQFF.

Remarks on this clone: One end of the junction is discordant with germline, which a read error may explain. V is TRBV5-1 and J is TRBJ2-7; D unresolved. CDR3 length: 14 residues. Germline CDR1 is SGHRS and CDR2 is YFSETQ. Here the CDR3 reads CASGFSGSPYEQYF. The CDR3 DNA is TGCGCCAGCGGCTTCTCAGGATCACCTTACGAGCAGTACTTC.

The gene calls are TRBV30 and TRBJ1-1; 7 nucleotides match TRBD1. Per germline, CDR1 GTSNPN and CDR2 SVGIG (reference sequence). The V and J ends lost 3 bases and 5 bases, in that order; junction bases with no gene match: 3. The CDR3 runs 12 residues. In DNA form, the CDR3 reads TGTGCCTGGAGCAGACAGGGTACTGAAGCTTTCTTT. It encodes CAWSRQGTEAFF.

This clone is categorized as medium-sized. The chain's CDR3 is CASSLLPGLAGAHYEQYF. For the CDR3, the DNA is TGTGCCAGCAGTTTGCTACCGGGACTAGCGGGGGCACACTACGAGCAGTACTTC. V is TRBV27 and J is TRBJ2-7; 14 bases are a match to TRBD2. Per germline, CDR1 MNHEY and CDR2 SMNVEV (reference sequence). The CDR3 extends over 18 amino acids. After removal of 3 bases from V and 3 bases from J, the junction contained 10 bases not matched to a gene.

The rearrangement links TRBV5-4 to TRBJ2-1; 9 positions match TRBD1. This CDR3 has 16 amino acids. Looked up from germline, CDR1 is SGHNT and CDR2 is YYREEE (reference sequence). V gave up 4 bases and J gave up 4 bases; unmatched junction bases: 9. CDR3 in DNA: TGTGCCAGCAGCCCGAGGGGGACAGGGCTTTACAATGAGCAGTTCTTC. The encoded protein is CASSPRGTGLYNEQFF.

The chain carries TRBV6-5 and TRBJ1-1; D gene ambiguous. CDR3 length equals 11 residues. Trimming cost V 5 bases and J 7 bases, with 8 bases left between them. CDR1 and CDR2 from the germline V gene are MNHEY and SVGAGI. In nucleotides, the CDR3 is TGTGCCAGCAGTGAAAACGGTGAAGCTTTCTTT. Amino acids: CASSENGEAFF.

The chain carries TRBV5-1 and TRBJ2-7; weak D call: TRBD2 (6 bases). Germline assignment: CDR1 SGHRS and CDR2 YFSETQ. CDR3 length: 15 amino acids. V shed 3 bases and J shed 3 bases, with 16 bases lying between them. In DNA form, the CDR3 reads TGCGCCAGCAGCTCAACCGGGACTGGGGGCTACGAGCAGTACTTC. Its translation: CASSSTGTGGYEQYF.

The V call is TRBV6-1, the J call TRBJ1-5; weak D call: TRBD1 (5 bases). The length of the CDR3 is 14 residues. Germline V CDR1 and CDR2: MNHNS, SASEGT. The V end lost 7 bases, the J end lost 4 bases, and 14 bases lay between the germline ends. The CDR3, as DNA: TGTGCCAGCAAGGGAGGGGCTGAAAATCAGCCCCAGCATTTT. This encodes CASKGGAENQPQHF.

The V and J genes are TRBV28 and TRBJ1-5, with TRBD1 as a possible D gene (6 bases). Germline values: CDR1 MDHEN, CDR2 SYDVKM. The V gene lost 3 bases and the J gene lost 4 bases, with 19 bases spanning the gap. The length of the CDR3 is 17 residues. CDR3 sequence reads: CASSFESGAARNQPQHF. As DNA, the CDR3 is TGTGCCAGCAGTTTTGAGTCAGGGGCAGCCAGGAATCAGCCCCAGCATTTT. Full variable domain (missing parts from reference TRBV28 and TRBJ1-5): DVKVTQSSRYLVKRTGEKVFLECVQDMDHENMFWYRQDPGLGLRLIYFSYDVKMKEKGDIPEGYSVSREKKERFSLILESASTNQTSMYLCASSFESGAARNQPQHFGDGTRLSIL.

The chain employs TRBV4-1 and TRBJ2-7; D is perhaps TRBD2 (6 bases). The germline V gene encodes CDR1 MGHRA and CDR2 YSYEKL. The CDR3 is 14 amino acids. The V end was cut by 1 base, the J end by 2 bases, with 9 bases between. The CDR3 sequence is CASSQGGLTYEQYF. DNA for the CDR3: TGCGCCAGCAGCCAAGGGGGACTTACCTACGAGCAGTACTTC.

V usage is TRBV27 and J usage is TRBJ1-2; weak D call: TRBD1 (5 bases). Germline V lookup: CDR1 MNHEY, CDR2 SMNVEV (reference sequence). V was clipped by 2 bases and J by 8 bases, with 18 bases between them. This CDR3 has 15 amino acids. CDR3 sequence: CASSLAPGLVYGYTF. In nucleotides, the CDR3 is TGTGCCAGCAGTTTAGCCCCAGGGCTGGTCTACGGCTACACCTTC.

This sequence joins TRBV5-6 and TRBJ1-1, with a possible D match to TRBD1 (6 bases). V was clipped by 2 bases and J by 3 bases, with 20 bases between them. CDR1 and CDR2 from the germline V gene are SGHDT and YYEEEE. The length of the CDR3 is 17 residues. The CDR3 reads CASSFTGRGILDTEAFF. DNA for the CDR3: TGTGCCAGCAGCTTTACGGGCAGGGGAATTTTGGACACTGAAGCTTTCTTT.

In its sample, this clone ranks as large. The rearrangement uses TRBV27 and TRBJ2-2; 8 nucleotides match TRBD1. V shed 4 bases and J 0 bases; nucleotides not matched to a gene: 1. Germline CDR1 and CDR2: MNHEY and SMNVEV (reference sequence). This CDR3 region has 15 residues. Here the CDR3 DNA reads TGTGCCAGCAGTTCGACAGGGGCGAACACCGGGGAGCTGTTTTTT. This codes for CASSSTGANTGELFF.

The CDR3 loop reads CAWSAGAHLAFF. The CDR3 DNA reads as TGTGCCTGGAGTGCAGGGGCCCATTTAGCTTTCTTT. V is TRBV30 and J is TRBJ1-1; D might be TRBD1 (6 bases). The ends were cut back, 1 base at V and 10 bases at J, with 13 bases in the middle. This CDR3 is built from 12 residues. Germline V lookup: CDR1 GTSNPN, CDR2 SVGIG (reference sequence).

There are a few counts of this clone. The chain couples TRBV15 to TRBJ1-2, with TRBD1 matching 8 bases. The CDR3 runs to 14 residues. CDR1 is LNHNV and CDR2 is YYDKDF in the germline V gene (reference sequence). Trimming cost V 4 bases and J 12 bases; bases outside gene matches: 13. Here the CDR3 reads CATSIPPGQGQHTF. CDR3 in DNA: TGTGCCACCAGCATCCCCCCAGGACAGGGACAGCACACCTTC.

V gene TRBV2 combines with J gene TRBJ2-7; no reliable D call. CDR1 and CDR2 from the germline V gene are SNHLY and FYNNEI. V lost 2 bases and J lost 1, with 9 bases in between. The CDR3 spans 14 residues. CDR3 nucleotide sequence: TGTGCCAGCAGTGAAACCAGGATGTCCTACGAGCAGTACTTC. Translation: CASSETRMSYEQYF.

The chain employs TRBV4-3 and TRBJ1-1, with TRBD1 matching 7 bases. With V trimmed by 0 bases and J by 5 bases, 6 bases remained unmatched. The CDR3 totals 15 residues. Germline CDR1 LGHNA, CDR2 YSLEER. The DNA of the CDR3 is TGCGCCAGCAGCCAAGATGAGGGGGCGTGGACTGAAGCTTTCTTT. Protein: CASSQDEGAWTEAFF.